Listed below are T cell receptor beta chains from one sample, sequenced in a study of T-cell memory formation after mild COVID-19. TCRdb analysed the 5' RACE reads with MiXCR anew, one entry per CDR3 protein. Counted here are 280,000 or so distinct CDR3 sequences, 8% to 9% occurring once; the ten biggest clones make up approximately 22%. Sample: PBMCs or a T cell subset sorted from them (not recorded which). The receptors derive from a man aged 18 to 30 who had mild COVID-19 (a few samples of this study predate the infection). Cell type and time point are not known. The CDR3 runs from the conserved cysteine through the conserved F or W. Each record gives: clone size, V gene, J gene, D gene, CDR3 DNA, CDR3 protein. D genes are given only for firm matches. The listing skips clone size in some rows; elsewhere it reads once, few, many or a size class.

size: -; V: TRBV30; J: TRBJ1-4; D: -; DNA: TGTGCCTGGAGTGTACTGCGGGTAAATGAAAAACTGTTTTTT; CDR3: CAWSVLRVNEKLFF
size: few; V: TRBV20-1; J: TRBJ2-3; D: -; DNA: TGCAGTGCTCCCCTCCGGGGCGGCCCAGGAGATACGCAGTATTTT; CDR3: CSAPLRGGPGDTQYF
size: -; V: TRBV20-1; J: TRBJ2-3; D: -; DNA: TGCAGTGCTCCGGGATTAGATACGCAGTATTTT; CDR3: CSAPGLDTQYF
size: many; V: TRBV4-2; J: TRBJ2-3; D: TRBD2; DNA: TGTGCCAGCAGCCATATTAGCGGGGGAAGCACAGATACGCAGTATTTT; CDR3: CASSHISGGSTDTQYF
size: -; V: TRBV5-1; J: TRBJ1-6; D: -; DNA: TGCGCCAGCAGCTTCGGGGAAAGCTCCTATAATTCACCCCTCCACTTT; CDR3: CASSFGESSYNSPLHF
size: few; V: TRBV6-2/TRBV6-3; J: TRBJ2-7; D: -; DNA: TGTGCCAGCAGTTACATGGGGAGGTACGAGCAGTACTTC; CDR3: CASSYMGRYEQYF
size: -; V: TRBV20-1; J: TRBJ1-2; D: TRBD1; DNA: TGCAGTGCGAGGGATTGGACAGGCGGGAGCTATGGCTACACCTTC; CDR3: CSARDWTGGSYGYTF
size: -; V: TRBV7-2; J: TRBJ2-3; D: -; DNA: TGTGCCAGCAGCCCTCGGTGGCAGGTGGGGAGAGATACGCAGTATTTT; CDR3: CASSPRWQVGRDTQYF
size: -; V: TRBV6-5; J: TRBJ1-1; D: TRBD1; DNA: TGTGCCAGCAGTCCCGGGACAGGGTATACTGAAGCTTTCTTT; CDR3: CASSPGTGYTEAFF
size: few; V: TRBV5-1; J: TRBJ1-2; D: TRBD1; DNA: TGCGCCAGCAGCTTAGGACAGGGAGCCGGCTACACCTTC; CDR3: CASSLGQGAGYTF
size: -; V: TRBV5-1; J: TRBJ2-7; D: -; DNA: TGCGCCAGCAGCCCCGCCGTGAACTCCTACGAGCAGTACTTC; CDR3: CASSPAVNSYEQYF
size: many; V: TRBV5-1; J: TRBJ1-4; D: -; DNA: TGCGCCAGCAGCACGTACACAGGGACCGAAAATGAAAAACTGTTTTTT; CDR3: CASSTYTGTENEKLFF
size: -; V: TRBV19; J: TRBJ1-2; D: -; DNA: TGTGACAGTAAGAAGGGCGTGGAAGGCTACACCTTC; CDR3: CDSKKGVEGYTF
size: few; V: TRBV7-2; J: TRBJ1-2; D: -; DNA: TGTGCCAGCAGCCTCGTCTGGGGGGGTAACTATGGCTACACCTTC; CDR3: CASSLVWGGNYGYTF
size: -; V: TRBV5-1; J: TRBJ1-3; D: -; DNA: TGCGCCAGCAGCCCGGACGTACGTCTCTCTGGAAACACCATATATTTT; CDR3: CASSPDVRLSGNTIYF
size: many; V: TRBV6-5; J: TRBJ1-1; D: TRBD1; DNA: TGTGCCAGCAGGCTTGGGTTTCAGGGGGCCGTTGAAGCTTTCTTT; CDR3: CASRLGFQGAVEAFF
size: many; V: TRBV4-1; J: TRBJ1-5; D: -; DNA: TGCGCCAGCAGCCAAGCACCGGGCAATCAGCCCCAGCATTTT; CDR3: CASSQAPGNQPQHF
size: few; V: TRBV5-1; J: TRBJ2-5; D: TRBD2; DNA: TGCGCCAGCAGCTTGGGACTAGCGGGGCTGGAGCAAGAGACCCAGTACTTC; CDR3: CASSLGLAGLEQETQYF
size: many; V: TRBV27; J: TRBJ2-3; D: -; DNA: TGTGCCAGCACCGCGGGACCCACAGATACGCAGTATTTT; CDR3: CASTAGPTDTQYF
size: -; V: TRBV6-5; J: TRBJ2-7; D: -; DNA: TGTGCCAGCAGTTACTCTGAATCCTACGAGCAGTACTTC; CDR3: CASSYSESYEQYF
size: many; V: TRBV3-1; J: TRBJ1-1; D: -; DNA: TGTGCCAGCAGCCCTCCGCCGAACACTGAAGCTTTCTTT; CDR3: CASSPPPNTEAFF
size: -; V: TRBV9; J: TRBJ1-2; D: -; DNA: TGTGCCAGCAGCGGAGGGATACCCGGGAATGGCTACACCTTC; CDR3: CASSGGIPGNGYTF
size: -; V: TRBV6-6; J: TRBJ1-5; D: -; DNA: TGTGCCAGCAGTAAGCAAGATAGCAATCAGCCCCAGCATTTT; CDR3: CASSKQDSNQPQHF
size: once; V: TRBV6-2/TRBV6-3; J: TRBJ1-5; D: TRBD1; DNA: TGTGCCAGCAGCCCGGGACAGGGGATAGGTCAGCCCCAGCATTTT; CDR3: CASSPGQGIGQPQHF
size: -; V: TRBV7-9; J: TRBJ2-4; D: TRBD1; DNA: TGTGCCAGCAGCCCCGGGGACAGGCCAAAAAACATTCAGTACTTC; CDR3: CASSPGDRPKNIQYF
size: few; V: TRBV12-3/TRBV12-4; J: TRBJ2-1; D: -; DNA: TGTGCCAGCAGTATTTCGGATTCGGGGCGTTACAATGAGCAGTTCTTC; CDR3: CASSISDSGRYNEQFF
size: many; V: TRBV20-1; J: TRBJ2-1; D: TRBD2; DNA: TGCAGTGTCCTCTACGGGGGGGCCTACAATGAGCAGTTCTTC; CDR3: CSVLYGGAYNEQFF
size: -; V: TRBV4-2; J: TRBJ2-2; D: TRBD1; DNA: TGTGCCAGCAGCCCCAGGACAGGGGGAAACACCGGGGAGCTGTTTTTT; CDR3: CASSPRTGGNTGELFF
size: many; V: TRBV20-1; J: TRBJ1-2; D: -; DNA: TGCAGTGCCCAACCAGAGGGGGGGGGCTATGGCTACACCTTC; CDR3: CSAQPEGGGYGYTF
size: many; V: TRBV18; J: TRBJ1-5; D: -; DNA: TGTGCCAGCTCACCTCCAGGGGCGGTTGATCAGCCCCAGCATTTT; CDR3: CASSPPGAVDQPQHF
size: many; V: TRBV5-1; J: TRBJ2-5; D: -; DNA: TGCGCCAGCAGCTTCCAGGCCTCCGCGCAAGAGACCCAGTACTTC; CDR3: CASSFQASAQETQYF
size: many; V: TRBV7-3; J: TRBJ2-1; D: TRBD2; DNA: TGTGCCAGCAGCTTTAGCGGGGACTACAATGAGCAGTTCTTC; CDR3: CASSFSGDYNEQFF
size: -; V: TRBV7-8; J: TRBJ2-7; D: -; DNA: TGTGCCAGCAGCTTAGGATCCCCTCCGGAGCAGTACTTC; CDR3: CASSLGSPPEQYF
size: few; V: TRBV5-6; J: TRBJ1-1; D: TRBD1; DNA: TGTGCCAGCAGCGCCGGCGGGACAGGGAAAAGGGAAGCTTTCTTT; CDR3: CASSAGGTGKREAFF
size: few; V: TRBV20-1; J: TRBJ2-1; D: TRBD2; DNA: TGCAGTGCGGATACTAGCGGGGGCTTCAATGAGCAGTTCTTC; CDR3: CSADTSGGFNEQFF
size: few; V: TRBV4-1; J: TRBJ2-2; D: -; DNA: TGCGCCAGCAGCCAGGGCAGGGGTGACACCGGGGAGCTGTTTTTT; CDR3: CASSQGRGDTGELFF
size: -; V: TRBV7-9; J: TRBJ2-5; D: -; DNA: TGTGCCAGCAGCTTAGCGGGGGCCATCTTCCAAGAGACCCAGTACTTC; CDR3: CASSLAGAIFQETQYF
size: few; V: TRBV5-6; J: TRBJ2-1; D: TRBD1; DNA: TGTGCCAGCGAGGGACAGGGGCCCAATGAGCAGTTCTTC; CDR3: CASEGQGPNEQFF
size: few; V: TRBV20-1; J: TRBJ2-1; D: TRBD2; DNA: TGCAGTGCTAGACAGCCTGACGGGGGGGACAATGAGCAGTTCTTC; CDR3: CSARQPDGGDNEQFF
size: -; V: TRBV18; J: TRBJ2-5; D: -; DNA: TGTGCCAGCTCACCAGGGCAGGGCCCAGGGGAGACCCAGTACTTC; CDR3: CASSPGQGPGETQYF
size: many; V: TRBV7-8; J: TRBJ2-4; D: TRBD1; DNA: TGTGCCAGCAGCCGACGTACCCGGGACAGGGGAAACATTCAGTACTTC; CDR3: CASSRRTRDRGNIQYF
size: few; V: TRBV6-4; J: TRBJ2-3; D: TRBD2; DNA: TGTGCCAGCAGTGTAGCGGGGCCCACAGATACGCAGTATTTT; CDR3: CASSVAGPTDTQYF
size: few; V: TRBV18; J: TRBJ2-7; D: -; DNA: TGTGCCAGCTCACCATCTCAGGGGCCCTACGAGCAGTACTTC; CDR3: CASSPSQGPYEQYF
size: many; V: TRBV6-2/TRBV6-3; J: TRBJ1-1; D: -; DNA: TGTGCCATTCGACAGACGAACACTGAAGCTTTCTTT; CDR3: CAIRQTNTEAFF
size: -; V: TRBV5-1; J: TRBJ2-7; D: -; DNA: TGCGCCAGCAGCTTTAACGTGCTAGACGAGCAGTACTTC; CDR3: CASSFNVLDEQYF